Reported below is one T cell receptor (beta chain). TCRdb keeps only in-frame clones here, not all; method: immunoSEQ multiplex PCR. This table holds more than 100,000 clones, roughly 89% found once. The sample comes from a study of control samples from healthy donors and cancer patients. The CDR3 covers 14 residues. The germline V gene encodes CDR1 SGHNT and CDR2 YENEEA. Trimming cost V 1 base and J 4 bases; bases outside gene matches: 0. This TCR came from a man aged 60 to 75 with lung cancer. The sample was PBMCs. The rearrangement links TRBV11-3 to TRBJ2-3, with TRBD2 matching over 9 bases. The CDR3 protein is CASSLGTSADTQYF. The CDR3 DNA reads TGTGCCAGCAGCTTAGGGACTAGCGCAGATACGCAGTATTTT.